This T cell receptor beta chain came from a study of PD-1 blockade in classical Hodgkin lymphoma (dated by TCRdb to 2020 to 2022). Turning to the overall study: Nivolumab dosing was 3 mg/kg intravenously every 2 weeks, continuing until either disease progression or unacceptable toxicity. The study used CyTOF and TCR beta sequencing to define a peripheral blood immune signature of response to PD-1 blockade in classical Hodgkin lymphoma.

Relative to germline, V is 4 bases shorter and J is 0 bases shorter, with 9 bases between their ends. The germline V gene provides CDR1 SGHDN and CDR2 FVKESK. The CDR3 contains 14 residues, cysteine and phenylalanine counted. CDR3 DNA only is kept here, 42 bases in frame from base 1. The label giving this sample's time point can be read as: cycle 4 day 1 (C4D1), after 6 weeks of nivolumab. Relapse after autologous stem cell transplantation had occurred in all trial patients, and cohorts A, B and C were distinguished by prior brentuximab vedotin exposure. A total of under 70 patients with relapsed/refractory classical Hodgkin lymphoma made up the trial cohort, and each patient's best overall response was complete response, partial response or progressive disease. In the multi-cohort phase II CheckMate 205 trial, trial patients received single-agent nivolumab. An independent review committee assessed best overall response by applying the 2007 International Working Group response criteria. PBMCs from the trial were collected at three points: immediately before nivolumab initiation (C1D1), and during therapy at cycle 2 day 1 and cycle 4 day 1. Peripheral blood was collected in 8 mL Vacutainer Cell Preparation Tubes, from which PBMCs were isolated by centrifugation and then cryopreserved.

Genomic DNA was isolated using the Qiagen DNeasy kit from unsorted PBMCs as well as from negatively selected CD4+ and CD8+ fractions. Using primers that anneal to V and J segments, immunoSEQ multiplex PCR amplified the TCR beta CDR3 regions. A synthetic immune receptor repertoire was used to minimize amplification bias, and remaining bias was computationally removed after sequencing. On the authors' methods: Custom Python scripts were used to quantify repertoire diversity as the Shannon entropy index. Unsorted, CD4+ and CD8+ repertoires were analyzed separately, except in combined analyses where CD4+ and CD8+ sequences were merged in silico. A clone counted as expanded when the clone's frequency after treatment rose at least 2-fold relative to C1D1, and clones undetected at baseline were given a pseudocount of 0.5. Clones with 0 or 1 copy at C1D1 were classified as singleton clones, and clones with 2 or more copies were classified as non-singleton clones. Clones expanded in unsorted samples were assigned a CD4+, CD8+ or unknown annotation through matching of protein sequences in sorted samples from the same patient. Wilcoxon tests were applied to paired samples to test diversity changes from C1D1 to C4D1. The immuneACCESS repertoire file appears here via TCRdb, limited to in-frame rearrangements. These files lack a portion of the clones; in checked studies, under half of the deficit traces to unresolved V genes, and the cause of the others is not known. D and trimming were read from the DNA, whereas the V and J calls and clone size are those reported in that table. This sample holds approximately 65,000 clones; just over 90% were observed only once. The ten largest clones capture around 8% of the sample.

This clone has only a few counts. Its antigen specificity is not known. Qualities for individual bases were not recorded, and no much larger clone is one base off. General findings and caveats noted by the study authors: CD4+ but not CD8+ TCR diversity rose significantly by C4D1 (p=0.0027 vs p=0.16), most apparent in complete responders (p=0.02). Baseline diversity similar to that of newly diagnosed patients was observed in trial patients achieving complete response, whereas significantly lower diversity was observed in partial responders and progressors. Baseline TCR diversity was reported as lower in newly diagnosed patients than in healthy donors, and lower still in relapsed/refractory patients. The study was limited to a single clinical trial cohort, and causes of repertoire differences, possibly disease activity or prior therapy, remained undefined. Lower diversity was observed in patients in whom nivolumab was started less than 1 year after ASCT, and these patients were excluded from later analyses so that confounding by immune reconstitution would be avoided.

Sample: peripheral blood mononuclear cells (PBMCs), taken before the fourth cycle of nivolumab. The TCR was taken from a human donor with classical Hodgkin lymphoma. The V and J genes are TRBV14 and TRBJ1-1, with an unclear D gene assignment. The CDR3: CASSPRVLNTEAFF. The sequenced DNA: TGTGCCAGCAGCCCCCGGGTCCTGAACACTGAAGCTTTCTTT.